This T cell receptor beta chain was sequenced in a study of blood T cell repertoires in COVID-19. Study as a whole: PBMCs, B-cell-depleted T cells, or T cells provided the cDNA or gDNA that made up the material.

Study processing details: Estimated nucleated cell counts came from reference gene primer amplification. Sequenced by immunoSEQ multiplex PCR; TCRdb stores in-frame clones only, minus some. V and J calls and clone size are copied from that table; D and trimming were computed from the DNA. The data hold fewer than 200,000 clones, with around 79% observed a single time. From germline, CDR1 is SGHRS and CDR2 YFSETQ. The V segment lost 4 bases and the J segment 4 bases; nucleotides outside the gene matches: 9. This CDR3 contains 15 residues. The genes are TRBV5-1 and TRBJ2-7; 9 bases are shared with TRBD1. The sample consisted of peripheral blood. The source of this sequence is a woman aged 65 to 85 with acute or convalescent COVID-19. Written as DNA, the CDR3 is TGCGCCAGCAGCGCAAGAACAGGGGGCGAGTACGAGCAGTACTTC. Translating gives CASSARTGGEYEQYF. The full variable domain, completed using reference TRBV5-1 and TRBJ2-7, is KAGVTQTPRYLIKTRGQQVTLSCSPISGHRSVSWYQQTPGQGLQFLFEYFSETQRNKGNFPGRFSGRQFSNSRSEMNVSTLELGDSALYLCASSARTGGEYEQYFGPGTRLTVT.